This T cell receptor (beta chain) was captured by sequencing in a study of T cell repertoires in cytomegalovirus infection. About the research overall: CMV infection together with matching HLA type was indicated by public TCR beta signatures.

Findings and limits, study-wide: Based on cumulative public TCR beta family frequency, carriers of CMV plus the relevant HLA were identified. HLA-C-restricted CMV clonotypes gave the most frequent clonotype in two of eight donors.

The V gene's germline CDR1 is SGHTA and CDR2 FQGNSA. The CDR3 is 16 amino acids. V was cut by 6 bases and J by 0 bases, with 14 bases left in between. This clonotype was observed at least ten times. The target antigen is unknown. One entry per CDR3 protein results from TCRdb running MiXCR on the reads. The sample yields around 630,000 distinct CDR3 sequences, roughly 26% seen once. This receptor was taken from a human donor in good health (CMV status not recorded). Some clones in this sample may be carry-over from other donors' samples. J is TRBJ1-4 and V is TRBV7-2; a possible D gene is TRBD1 (6 bases). The specimen was CD8+ T cells from PBMCs. The CDR3 sequence: CASSFRDIPTNEKLFF. The CDR3 coding sequence is TGTGCCAGCAGTTTCAGGGACATACCAACTAATGAAAAACTGTTTTTT.